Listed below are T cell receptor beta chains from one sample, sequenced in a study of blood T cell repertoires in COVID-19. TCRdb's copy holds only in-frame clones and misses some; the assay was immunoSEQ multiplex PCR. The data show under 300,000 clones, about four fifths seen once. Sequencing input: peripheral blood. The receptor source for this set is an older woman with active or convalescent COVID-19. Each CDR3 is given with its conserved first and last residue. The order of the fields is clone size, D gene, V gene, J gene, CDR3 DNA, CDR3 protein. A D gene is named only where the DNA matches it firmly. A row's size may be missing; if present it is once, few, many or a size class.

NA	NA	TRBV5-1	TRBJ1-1	TGCGCCAGCAGCTTGGATGGGCCTCAGACTGAAGCTTTCTTT	CASSLDGPQTEAFF
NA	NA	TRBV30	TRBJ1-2	TGTGCCTGGAGTGTCACGGCAGGGACTAACTATGGCTACACCTTC	CAWSVTAGTNYGYTF
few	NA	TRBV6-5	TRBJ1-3	TGTGCCAGCAGTTACGGTCAGTCCCCGCTGGGAAACACCATATATTTT	CASSYGQSPLGNTIYF
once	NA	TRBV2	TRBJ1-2	TGTGCCTGCAAAGCCGTGGGGGCCGACTATGGCTACACCTTC	CACKAVGADYGYTF
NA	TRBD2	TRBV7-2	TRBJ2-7	TGTGCCAGCAGCTTTGGGCGTAGCGGGGGGCTTTACGAGCAGTACTTC	CASSFGRSGGLYEQYF
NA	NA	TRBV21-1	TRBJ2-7	TGTGCCAGCCGGGGGAGGGCACGCTCCTACGAGCAGTACTTC	CASRGRARSYEQYF
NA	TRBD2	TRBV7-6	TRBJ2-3	TGTGCCAGCAGCTGGGGCGGGGGGGGCACAGATACGCAGTATTTT	CASSWGGGGTDTQYF
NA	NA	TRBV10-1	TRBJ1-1	TGCGCCAGCACCCTCAGGGGAGCGTACACTGAAGCTTTCTTT	CASTLRGAYTEAFF
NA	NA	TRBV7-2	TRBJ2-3	TGTGCCAGCGCCTGGGGGGGCACAGATACGCAGTATTTT	CASAWGGTDTQYF
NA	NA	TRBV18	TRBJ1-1	TGTGCCAGCTCACAGGCGTCGGAAAGGGGGGCTTTCTTT	CASSQASERGAFF
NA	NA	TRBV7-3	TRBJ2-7	TGTGCCAGCAGTTTAAGCCCCCGGGGCGAGCAGTACTTC	CASSLSPRGEQYF
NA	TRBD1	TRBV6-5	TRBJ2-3	TGTGCCAGCAGGCAGGGGGCAGATACGCAGTATTTT	CASRQGADTQYF
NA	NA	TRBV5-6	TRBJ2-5	TGTGCCAGCAGCGCCGCGGGGTTGGAGACCCAGTACTTC	CASSAAGLETQYF
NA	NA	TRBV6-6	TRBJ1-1	TGTGCCAGCAGTTACGCGGGGGACGGAAACACTGAAGCTTTCTTT	CASSYAGDGNTEAFF